Below, one T cell receptor (beta chain) is given with its context. Its specificity is unknown. This sample was included in a study of identical twins. The germline V gene has CDR1 LGHDT and CDR2 YNNKEL (reference sequence). The CDR3 has 16 residues. With 6 bases removed from V and 0 bases from J, the gap between germline ends came to 12 bases. Findings and caveats of the study: Possibly, invariant MAIT and iNKT cells partly confounded zero-insertion analyses. Cross-sectional statistical analysis, not tracking of the same donors, underpinned the conclusions.

TCRdb re-called the 5' RACE reads through MiXCR, storing one row per CDR3 protein. The sample lists around 250,000 distinct CDR3 sequences, over 9.5% occurring once. These records were also assigned to another study, of yellow fever vaccine responses in identical twins.

This clonotype was sampled from a young woman in good health. The sequenced sample was memory (CD45RO+) T cells sorted from blood. The chain has TRBV3-1 and TRBJ2-6, with D perhaps matching TRBD1 (6 bases). This chain's CDR3 is CASRDTGSSGANVLTF. In nucleotides, the CDR3 is TGTGCCAGCAGGGATACAGGGAGCTCTGGGGCCAACGTCCTGACTTTC.